The clone carrying this T cell receptor (beta chain) was found a few times. Germline V CDR1 and CDR2: MGHDK, SYGVNS. The length of the CDR3 is 13 residues. V was clipped by 6 bases and J by 6 bases, with 15 bases between them. This specimen comes from a study of early T cells in non-severe SARS-CoV-2 infection. Unique molecular identifier tags were affixed to discrete cDNA molecules. TCRdb fed the 5' RACE reads into MiXCR, producing one record per CDR3 protein. This sample has around 53,000 distinct CDR3 sequences, with approximately 12% found just once. This sequence joins TRBV25-1 and TRBJ2-7, with D possibly being TRBD1 or TRBD2 (5 bases each). Source material: whole blood. This TCR was recovered from an adult who was a healthcare worker with PCR-confirmed SARS-CoV-2 infection or an uninfected control (not recorded which). The CDR3 coding sequence is TGTGCCAGCAGCCTCCGGGGCGGAGGCGAGCAGTACTTC. Translating gives CASSLRGGGEQYF.